This T cell receptor beta chain was captured in a study of T cell responses to AZD1222 COVID-19 vaccine. Here immunoSEQ multiplex PCR was the method, and the copy in TCRdb shows in-frame clones only, minus some. The repertoire has around 100,000 clones, approximately 91% of them found once; the top ten carry under 20%. Study findings and constraints: Donors were mostly white British, more females; clonal diversity possibly underestimated.

Worth noting for this clone: The antigen remains undetermined.

CDR1 and CDR2 from the germline V gene are LNHDA and SQIVND (reference sequence). Trimming shortened V by 3 bases and J by 4 bases, and 12 bases separated the two germline ends. The CDR3 spans 15 residues. The chain combines TRBV19 with TRBJ1-4, with D unclear. The input for sequencing was peripheral blood, taken on day 0 of AZD1222 vaccination. This receptor was taken from an adult in good health. The DNA for the CDR3 is TGTGCCAGTAGTATCGGTTTGATGGTTAATGAAAAACTGTTTTTT. Amino acids: CASSIGLMVNEKLFF.